These T cell receptor beta chains were read from a single sample in a study of blood T cell repertoires in COVID-19. Profiled with immunoSEQ multiplex PCR; TCRdb holds only in-frame clones, not every one. The sample has fewer than 60,000 clones, 75% to 90% seen once. The sequenced sample was peripheral blood. The receptor set was obtained from a man aged 25-45 years with COVID-19, enrolled during active disease. The CDR3 runs from the conserved cysteine through the conserved F or W. The D gene is left open where the match is weak. Where a row states a size, it is once, few, many or the class of an expanded clone; other rows omit it.

V gene,J gene,clone size,D gene,CDR3 protein,CDR3 DNA
TRBV15,TRBJ2-4,NA,NA,CATSSPRTASSKNIQYF,TGTGCCACCAGCTCCCCAAGGACAGCGAGCTCCAAAAACATTCAGTACTTC
TRBV24-1,TRBJ2-3,NA,TRBD2,CATSDPRTSGDTQYF,TGTGCCACCAGTGACCCCAGGACTAGCGGAGATACGCAGTATTTT
TRBV20-1,TRBJ2-7,NA,NA,CSASGTPTYEQYF,TGCAGTGCTAGTGGGACTCCCACCTACGAGCAGTACTTC
TRBV7-2,TRBJ2-5,NA,TRBD2,CASSPRGTRYRETQYF,TGTGCCAGCAGCCCGCGTGGGACTAGATATCGGGAGACCCAGTACTTC
TRBV6-5,TRBJ2-3,once,NA,CASTLTTRADTQYF,TGTGCCAGCACCCTCACTACCCGGGCAGATACGCAGTATTTT
TRBV6-6,TRBJ1-2,few,NA,CASSLQGPGTF,TGTGCCAGCAGTTTACAGGGTCCGGGCACCTTC
TRBV2,TRBJ1-1,few,NA,CASSAVPLGVNTEAFF,TGTGCCAGCAGCGCGGTTCCCCTCGGGGTGAACACTGAAGCTTTCTTT
TRBV9,TRBJ2-3,NA,TRBD2,CASSSDLAGGRTDTQYF,TGTGCCAGCAGCTCCGACTTGGCGGGAGGTCGGACAGATACGCAGTATTTT
TRBV15,TRBJ1-1,NA,NA,CATSTKQGNTEAFF,TGTGCCACCAGCACCAAACAGGGAAACACTGAAGCTTTCTTT
TRBV18,TRBJ1-3,NA,NA,CASSRVAGDGGNTIYF,TGTGCCAGCTCACGCGTGGCAGGGGATGGTGGAAACACCATATATTTT
TRBV6-5,TRBJ1-2,NA,TRBD1,CASRKQGAHGYTF,TGTGCCAGCAGAAAACAGGGGGCACATGGCTACACCTTC
TRBV27,TRBJ1-2,NA,TRBD1,CASSLVAGTGGRYGGYTF,TGTGCCAGCAGTTTAGTAGCTGGGACAGGGGGCAGGTATGGAGGCTACACCTTC
TRBV4-1,TRBJ2-2,NA,TRBD2,CASRPLAGVGGELFF,TGCGCCAGCAGACCTCTAGCGGGAGTGGGCGGGGAGCTGTTTTTT
TRBV21-1,TRBJ1-2,NA,NA,CASSLKGTGVYYGYTF,TGTGCCAGCAGCCTAAAGGGGACAGGGGTGTACTATGGCTACACCTTC
TRBV7-2,TRBJ2-3,NA,TRBD1,CASSTMSGTGASTDTQYF,TGTGCCAGCAGCACCATGTCCGGGACAGGGGCTAGCACAGATACGCAGTATTTT
TRBV7-2,TRBJ2-7,NA,TRBD2,CASSLVGRGAGGIYEQYF,TGTGCCAGCAGCTTAGTCGGCCGTGGAGCGGGAGGTATCTACGAGCAGTACTTC
TRBV7-6,TRBJ1-2,NA,NA,CASSLYRDPNYGYTF,TGTGCCAGCAGCCTATACAGAGATCCTAACTATGGCTACACCTTC
TRBV6-5,TRBJ2-7,NA,NA,CASSYSEPGDEQYF,TGTGCCAGCAGTTACTCGGAACCAGGCGACGAGCAGTACTTC
TRBV28,TRBJ2-7,NA,TRBD1,CASSGRGGTGSYEQYF,TGTGCCAGCAGTGGGAGGGGCGGGACAGGGTCCTACGAGCAGTACTTC
TRBV6-4,TRBJ2-1,NA,TRBD1,CASSDSGAQTGEFVNEQFF,TGTGCCAGCAGTGACTCGGGGGCTCAGACAGGGGAATTTGTTAATGAGCAGTTCTTC
TRBV7-6,TRBJ2-2,NA,NA,CASSFAGSFSGELFF,TGTGCCAGCAGCTTTGCAGGGTCTTTTTCCGGGGAGCTGTTTTTT
TRBV2,TRBJ1-2,NA,NA,CASTPLLTF,TGTGCCAGCACCCCTCTTCTCACCTTC
TRBV7-2,TRBJ2-1,once,TRBD2,CASSFPWRETEQFF,TGTGCCAGCAGCTTTCCGTGGCGGGAGACTGAGCAGTTCTTC
TRBV12-5,TRBJ2-3,NA,TRBD1,CASGPTGGDTQYF,TGTGCTAGTGGTCCGACAGGGGGGGATACGCAGTATTTT
TRBV28,TRBJ1-5,NA,NA,CASSRLTANQPQHF,TGTGCCAGCAGTCGGTTGACAGCGAATCAGCCCCAGCATTTT
TRBV6-5,TRBJ2-1,NA,TRBD1,CASSSRDSYNEQFF,TGTGCCAGCAGTTCCCGGGACAGCTACAATGAGCAGTTCTTC
TRBV29-1,TRBJ1-2,few,TRBD1,CRGDEQGTAGYTF,TGCAGGGGGGACGAACAGGGGACTGCTGGCTACACCTTC
TRBV6-6,TRBJ2-1,NA,TRBD2,CASRPRGSSYNEQFF,TGTGCCAGCAGGCCGCGGGGGAGCTCCTACAATGAGCAGTTCTTC
TRBV3-1/TRBV3-2,TRBJ2-1,NA,NA,CASSQDLGQGTYNEQFF,TGTGCCAGCAGCCAAGATCTGGGGCAGGGAACGTACAATGAGCAGTTCTTC
TRBV7-8,TRBJ2-7,NA,NA,CASSPQGKQYF,TGTGCCAGCAGCCCCCAGGGCAAGCAGTACTTC
TRBV28,TRBJ2-7,NA,NA,CASSNRRESYEQYF,TGTGCCAGCAGCAATCGCAGGGAATCCTACGAGCAGTACTTC